This TCR beta chain was sequenced for a study of T cell changes during pregnancy in multiple sclerosis. The CDR3 spans 14 residues. Germline V CDR1 and CDR2: MNHEY, SMNVEV (reference sequence). The ends were cut back, 0 bases at V and 10 bases at J, with 10 bases in the middle. Libraries were prepared by immunoSEQ multiplex PCR; TCRdb keeps only in-frame clonotypes and omits some of them. Counted here are 25,000 to 35,000 clones, 80% to 90% occurring once; the ten biggest clones make up about 6.9%. There are a few counts of this clone. The V gene is TRBV27, the J gene TRBJ1-6; no clear D. Sequencing was performed on CD8+ T cells from peripheral blood mononuclear cells, taken in the second trimester of pregnancy. The source of this sequence is a female donor with multiple sclerosis, enrolled in a pregnancy study. CDR3 coding DNA: TGTGCCAGCAGTTTATCGGAGGGCGGGTCACCCCTCCACTTT. Translated, it gives CASSLSEGGSPLHF.